This T cell receptor beta chain was identified during a study of T cell responses to AZD1222 COVID-19 vaccine. Broader study findings: Vaccine-associated CD4 TCRs ranged over spike, dominating at 160-218 and 743-854. Spike-specific TCR depth and breadth grew after two AZD1222 doses.

Second-dose intervals near 4 or 12 weeks were combined. Concerning this clone itself: Its antigen remains unknown.

The repertoire was sequenced with immunoSEQ multiplex PCR; TCRdb's copy has only in-frame clones and lacks some. The sample records roughly 92,000 clones, about 89% being singletons. The CDR3 sequence is 15 residues long. V was trimmed by 5 bases and J by 7 bases, leaving 15 bases between them. Germline assignment: CDR1 MNHEY and CDR2 SMNVEV (reference sequence). The sequences come from peripheral blood, collected 28 days after the second AZD1222 dose. The source is an adult who received the AZD1222 COVID-19 vaccine. The chain combines TRBV27 with TRBJ1-6; possible D gene TRBD1, 6 bases. CDR3 nucleotides: TGTGCCAGCAGTGGACAGCCTAGACAGAATTCACCCCTCCACTTT. It encodes CASSGQPRQNSPLHF.